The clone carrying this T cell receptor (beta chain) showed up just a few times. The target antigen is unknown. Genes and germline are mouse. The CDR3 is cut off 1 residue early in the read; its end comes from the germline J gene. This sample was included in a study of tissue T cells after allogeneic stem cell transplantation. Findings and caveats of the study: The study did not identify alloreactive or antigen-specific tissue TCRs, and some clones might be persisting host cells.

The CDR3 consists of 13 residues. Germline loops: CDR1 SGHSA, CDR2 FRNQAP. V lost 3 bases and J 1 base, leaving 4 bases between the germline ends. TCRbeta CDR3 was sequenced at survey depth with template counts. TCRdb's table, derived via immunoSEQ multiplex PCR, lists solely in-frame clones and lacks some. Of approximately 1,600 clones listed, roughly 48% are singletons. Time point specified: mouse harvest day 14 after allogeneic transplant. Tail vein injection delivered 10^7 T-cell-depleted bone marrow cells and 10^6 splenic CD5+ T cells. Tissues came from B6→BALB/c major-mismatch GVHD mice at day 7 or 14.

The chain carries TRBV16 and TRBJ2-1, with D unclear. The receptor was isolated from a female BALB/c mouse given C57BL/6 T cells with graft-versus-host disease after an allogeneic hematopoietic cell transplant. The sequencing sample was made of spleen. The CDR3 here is CASSFRNYAEQFF. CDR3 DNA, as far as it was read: TGTGCAAGCAGCTTCAGGAACTATGCTGAGCAGTTC.